This TCR beta chain was profiled in a study of blood T cell repertoires in COVID-19. Study as a whole: Whether acute or convalescent, the COVID-19 samples came from the United States, Italy and Spain. The analysed material was cDNA or gDNA that came from T cells, B-cell-depleted T cells, or PBMCs.

Original methodology: Amplification of reference gene primers was used by the study to estimate nucleated cell counts. Profiled with immunoSEQ multiplex PCR; TCRdb holds only in-frame clones, not every one. D and trimming come from the DNA, and the V and J calls and clone size come from that table. The sample carries roughly 230,000 clones, approximately 84% recorded once. Deletions cut 5 bases from V and 5 bases from J, with 15 bases between. CDR1 and CDR2 from the germline V gene are WSHSY and SAAADI. The CDR3 has 14 residues. The sequence was obtained from a middle-aged man with active or convalescent COVID-19. The sequencing input was peripheral blood. The chain carries TRBV10-2 and TRBJ1-1, with D uncertain. The CDR3 protein is CASSNARGSTEAFF. In nucleotides, the CDR3 is TGCGCCAGCAGTAACGCCCGGGGTAGTACTGAAGCTTTCTTT.